Below, one TCR beta chain is given with its context. The antigen is unknown. The data originate from a study of graft-versus-host responses after intestinal transplantation. In the study overall: Transplantation in recipients was multivisceral, liver-intestinal, or isolated intestinal. Following induction with anti-thymocyte globulin, all recipients were given tacrolimus and steroids for three to four years.

Libraries were prepared by immunoSEQ multiplex PCR; TCRdb keeps only in-frame clonotypes and omits some of them. Of 85,000 to 100,000 clones listed, 86% are singletons. Overall study results and limits: Recipient bone marrow held GvH clones, some seen earlier in ileum or blood.

Germline assignment: CDR1 SGHRS and CDR2 YFSETQ. The CDR3 totals 13 residues. V gave up 0 bases and J gave up 10 bases, with 11 bases separating them. Material: PBMCs, obtained 255 days after intestinal transplant. This receptor was obtained from a human patient who received an intestinal transplant, so some T cells may come from the graft donor. This chain uses TRBV5-1 with TRBJ2-1, with unresolved D. CDR3 in amino acids: CASSLVTDDEQFF. CDR3 bases: TGCGCCAGCAGCTTGGTGACGGACGACGAGCAGTTCTTC.